The source of this TCR beta chain is a study of cytomegalovirus exposure and HLA in healthy donors. The donors formed part of the roughly 120-subject validation cohort, distinct from the roughly 660-subject first cohort. Study-wide results and caveats: TCR beta chains numbering under 200 were designated cytomegalovirus-associated.

To note about this clone: Its antigen is as yet unknown.

Clones were read by immunoSEQ multiplex PCR, and TCRdb kept only the in-frame ones, dropping some. The repertoire holds under 130,000 clones, with approximately 90% as singletons. The receptor was isolated from a woman under 30 in good health and CMV-seropositive. The specimen sequenced was PBMCs.

The CDR3 region has the DNA TGTGCCAGTAGTACCCCGGGACAGGGGGCAGGCGATACGCAGTATTTT. As protein: CASSTPGQGAGDTQYF. The chain combines TRBV19 with TRBJ2-3, with TRBD1 matching over 12 bases. CDR1 and CDR2 (germline): LNHDA, SQIVND (reference sequence). The CDR3 has 16 residues. V dropped 4 bases and J dropped 6; count of bases not matched to a gene: 8.